This T cell receptor (beta chain) comes out of a study of vaccination and CD4 T cells after COVID-19. On the study more broadly: Post-COVID sampling occurred a median around 100 days after diagnosis (range 35 to 161). Median time from second vaccine dose to sampling was 72 days (14 to 241).

Treatment meaning: approximately 11-day PBMC culture with coronavirus spike peptide pools or control peptides (ViraFEST assay). The Oncomine TCR Beta short-read assay was what sequenced the DNA obtained from cultured CD4+ T cells. The template was genomic DNA from cultured CD4+ T cells. TCRdb re-analysed the PCR reads in MiXCR, keeping a single row per CDR3 protein. The table includes about 18,000 distinct CDR3 sequences, approximately 28% detected once. Germline CDR1 and CDR2: DFQATT and SNEGSKA (reference sequence). This CDR3 region has 12 residues. The V end was cut by 5 bases, the J end by 4 bases, with 9 bases between. Note on this clonotype: Antigen specificity is unknown.

The TCR originated in a human donor with COVID-19. Sequences were obtained from cultured CD4+ T cells from blood. The chain has TRBV20-1 and TRBJ1-3, with unresolved D. CDR3 nucleotide sequence: TGCAGTGCTGCGCGAACCGGAAACACCATATATTTT. Its protein is CSAARTGNTIYF.